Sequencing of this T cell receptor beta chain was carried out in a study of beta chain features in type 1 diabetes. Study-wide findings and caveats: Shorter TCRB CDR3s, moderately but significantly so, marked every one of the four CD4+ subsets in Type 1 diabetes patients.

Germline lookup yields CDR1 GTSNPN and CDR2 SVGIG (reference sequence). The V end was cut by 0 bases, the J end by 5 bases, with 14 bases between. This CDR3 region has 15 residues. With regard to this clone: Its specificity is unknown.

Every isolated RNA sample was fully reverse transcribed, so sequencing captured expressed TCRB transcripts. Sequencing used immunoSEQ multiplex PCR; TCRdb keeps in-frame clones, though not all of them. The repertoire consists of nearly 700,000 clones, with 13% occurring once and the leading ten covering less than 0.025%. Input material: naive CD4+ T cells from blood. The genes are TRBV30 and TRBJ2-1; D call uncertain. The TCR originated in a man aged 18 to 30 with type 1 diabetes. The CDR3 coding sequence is TGTGCCTGGAGTGTAATATTAGGGCTGCACAATGAGCAGTTCTTC. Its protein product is CAWSVILGLHNEQFF.